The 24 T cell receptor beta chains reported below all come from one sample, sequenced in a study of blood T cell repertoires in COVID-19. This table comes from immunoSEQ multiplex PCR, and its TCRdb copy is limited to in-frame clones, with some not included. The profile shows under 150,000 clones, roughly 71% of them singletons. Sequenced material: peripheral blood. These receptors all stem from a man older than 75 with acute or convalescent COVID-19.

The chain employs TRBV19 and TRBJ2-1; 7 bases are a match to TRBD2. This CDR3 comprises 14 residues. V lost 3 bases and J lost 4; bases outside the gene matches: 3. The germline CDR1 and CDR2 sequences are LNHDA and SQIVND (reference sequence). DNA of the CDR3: TGTGCCAGTAGTATCCCCGGGGGGTACAATGAGCAGTTCTTC. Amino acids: CASSIPGGYNEQFF.

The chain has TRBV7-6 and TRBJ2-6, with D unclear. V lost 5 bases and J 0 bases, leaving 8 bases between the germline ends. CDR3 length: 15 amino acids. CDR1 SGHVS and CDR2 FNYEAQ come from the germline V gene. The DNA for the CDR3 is TGTGCCAGCAGCAACAGCCCCTCTGGGGCCAACGTCCTGACTTTC. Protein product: CASSNSPSGANVLTF.

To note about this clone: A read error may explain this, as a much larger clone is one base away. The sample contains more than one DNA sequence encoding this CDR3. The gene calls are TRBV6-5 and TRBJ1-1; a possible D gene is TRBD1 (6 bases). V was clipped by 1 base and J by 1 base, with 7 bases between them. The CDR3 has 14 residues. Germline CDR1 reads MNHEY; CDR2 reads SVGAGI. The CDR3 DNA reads TGTGCCAGCAGTTACTTACAGGGGAACACTGAAGCTTTCTTT. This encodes CASSYLQGNTEAFF.

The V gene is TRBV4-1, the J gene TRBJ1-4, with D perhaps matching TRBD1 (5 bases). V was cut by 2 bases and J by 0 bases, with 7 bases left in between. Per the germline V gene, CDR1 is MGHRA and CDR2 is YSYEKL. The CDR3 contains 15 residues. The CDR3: CASSQMTATNEKLFF. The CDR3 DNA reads TGCGCCAGCAGCCAAATGACAGCAACTAATGAAAAACTGTTTTTT.

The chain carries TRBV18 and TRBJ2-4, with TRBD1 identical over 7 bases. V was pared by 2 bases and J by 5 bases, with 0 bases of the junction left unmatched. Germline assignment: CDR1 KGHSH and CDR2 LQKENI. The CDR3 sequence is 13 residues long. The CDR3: CASSPTGENIQYF. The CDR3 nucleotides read TGTGCCAGCTCACCAACAGGGGAAAACATTCAGTACTTC. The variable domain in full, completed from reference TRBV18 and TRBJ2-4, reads NAGVMQNPRHLVRRRGQEARLRCSPMKGHSHVYWYRQLPEEGLKFMVYLQKENIIDESGMPKERFSAEFPKEGPSILRIQQVVRGDSAAYFCASSPTGENIQYFGAGTRLSVL.

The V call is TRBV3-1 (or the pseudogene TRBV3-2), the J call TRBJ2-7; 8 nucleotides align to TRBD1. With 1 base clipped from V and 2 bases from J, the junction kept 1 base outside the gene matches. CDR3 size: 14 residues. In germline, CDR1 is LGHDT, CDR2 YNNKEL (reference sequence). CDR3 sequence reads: CASSQGTGPYEQYF. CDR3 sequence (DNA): TGTGCCAGCAGCCAAGGGACAGGGCCCTACGAGCAGTACTTC.

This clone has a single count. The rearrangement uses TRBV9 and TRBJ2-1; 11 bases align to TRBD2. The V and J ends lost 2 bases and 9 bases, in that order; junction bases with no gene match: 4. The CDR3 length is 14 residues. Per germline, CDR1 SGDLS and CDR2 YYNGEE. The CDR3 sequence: CASSVTSGVSEQFF. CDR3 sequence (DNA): TGTGCCAGCAGCGTGACTAGCGGGGTTAGTGAGCAGTTCTTC.

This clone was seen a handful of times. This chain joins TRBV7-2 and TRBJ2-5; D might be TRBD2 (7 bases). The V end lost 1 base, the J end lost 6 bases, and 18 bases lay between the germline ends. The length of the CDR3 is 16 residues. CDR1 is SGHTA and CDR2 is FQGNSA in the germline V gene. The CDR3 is CASSLGGGASAKTQYF. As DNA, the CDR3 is TGTGCCAGCAGCTTAGGAGGGGGGGCCTCGGCCAAGACCCAGTACTTC.

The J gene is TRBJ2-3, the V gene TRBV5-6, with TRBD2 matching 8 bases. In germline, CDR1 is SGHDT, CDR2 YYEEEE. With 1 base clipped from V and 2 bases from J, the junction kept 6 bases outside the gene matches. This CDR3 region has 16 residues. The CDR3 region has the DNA TGTGCCAGCAGCTTGTCCAGCGGGGGCGACACAGATACGCAGTATTTT. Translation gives CASSLSSGGDTDTQYF.

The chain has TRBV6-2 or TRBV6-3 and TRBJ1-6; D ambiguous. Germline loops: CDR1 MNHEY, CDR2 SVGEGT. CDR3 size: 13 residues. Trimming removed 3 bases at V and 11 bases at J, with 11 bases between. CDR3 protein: CASSYDVATPLHF. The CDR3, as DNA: TGTGCCAGCAGTTATGATGTCGCGACACCCCTCCACTTT.

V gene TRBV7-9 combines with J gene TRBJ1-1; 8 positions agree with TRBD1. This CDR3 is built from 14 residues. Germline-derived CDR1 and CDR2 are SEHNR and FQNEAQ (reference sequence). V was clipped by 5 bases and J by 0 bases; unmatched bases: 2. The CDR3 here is CASSGQGMNTEAFF. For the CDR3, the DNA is TGTGCCAGCAGCGGACAGGGCATGAACACTGAAGCTTTCTTT.

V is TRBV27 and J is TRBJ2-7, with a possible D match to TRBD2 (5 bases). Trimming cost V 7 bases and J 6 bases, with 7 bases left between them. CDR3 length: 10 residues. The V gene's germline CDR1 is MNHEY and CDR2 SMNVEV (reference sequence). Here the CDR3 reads CASTGSEQYF. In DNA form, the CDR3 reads TGTGCCAGCACGGGGAGCGAGCAGTACTTC.

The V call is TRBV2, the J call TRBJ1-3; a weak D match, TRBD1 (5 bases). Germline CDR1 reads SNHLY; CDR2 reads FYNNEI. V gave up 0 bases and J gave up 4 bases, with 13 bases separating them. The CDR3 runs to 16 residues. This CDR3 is CASSEAFGGYGNTIYF. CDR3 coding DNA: TGTGCCAGCAGTGAAGCGTTCGGGGGTTACGGAAACACCATATATTTT.

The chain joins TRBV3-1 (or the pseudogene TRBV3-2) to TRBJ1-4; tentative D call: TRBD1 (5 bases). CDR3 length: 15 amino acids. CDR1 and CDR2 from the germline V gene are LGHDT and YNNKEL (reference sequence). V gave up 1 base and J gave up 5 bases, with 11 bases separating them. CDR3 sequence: CASSQVGGGNEKLFF. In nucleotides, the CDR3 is TGTGCCAGCAGCCAAGTTGGGGGGGGGAATGAAAAACTGTTTTTT.

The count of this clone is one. The CDR3 loop is CASSSHRADQPQHF. CDR3 DNA sequence: TGTGCCAGCAGTTCCCACAGGGCTGATCAGCCCCAGCATTTT. The chain joins TRBV6-6 to TRBJ1-5, with D possibly being TRBD1 (6 bases). V was cut by 4 bases and J by 5 bases, with 12 bases left in between. The V gene's germline CDR1 is MNHNY and CDR2 SVGAGI (reference sequence). This CDR3 contains 14 residues.

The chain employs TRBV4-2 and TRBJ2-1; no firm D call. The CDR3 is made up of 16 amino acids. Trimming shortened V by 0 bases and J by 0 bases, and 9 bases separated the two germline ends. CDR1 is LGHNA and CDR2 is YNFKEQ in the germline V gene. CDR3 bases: TGTGCCAGCAGCCAAGATCTAGATCTCTCCTACAATGAGCAGTTCTTC. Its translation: CASSQDLDLSYNEQFF.

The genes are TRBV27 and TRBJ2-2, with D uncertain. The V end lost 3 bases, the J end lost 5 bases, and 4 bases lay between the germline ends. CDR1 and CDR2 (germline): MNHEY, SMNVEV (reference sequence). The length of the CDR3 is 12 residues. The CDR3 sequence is CASSFTTGELFF. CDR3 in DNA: TGTGCCAGCAGTTTTACAACCGGGGAGCTGTTTTTT.

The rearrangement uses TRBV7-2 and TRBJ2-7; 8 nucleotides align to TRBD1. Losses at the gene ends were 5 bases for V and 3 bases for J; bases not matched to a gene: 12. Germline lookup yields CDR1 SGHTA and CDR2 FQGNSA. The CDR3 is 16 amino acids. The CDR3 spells CASSRTGAGGIYEQYF. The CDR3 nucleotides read TGTGCCAGCAGCCGCACGGGGGCAGGGGGCATCTACGAGCAGTACTTC.

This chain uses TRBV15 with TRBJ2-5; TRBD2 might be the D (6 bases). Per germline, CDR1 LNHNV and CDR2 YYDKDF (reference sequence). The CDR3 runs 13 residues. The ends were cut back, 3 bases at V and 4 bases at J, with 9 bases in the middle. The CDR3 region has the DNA TGTGCCACCAGCAGGGGGGGTGGAGAGACCCAGTACTTC. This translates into CATSRGGGETQYF.

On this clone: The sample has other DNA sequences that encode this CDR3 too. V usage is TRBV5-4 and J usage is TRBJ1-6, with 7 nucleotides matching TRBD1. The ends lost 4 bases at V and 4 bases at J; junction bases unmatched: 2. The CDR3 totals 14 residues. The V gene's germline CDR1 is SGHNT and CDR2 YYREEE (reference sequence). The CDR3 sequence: CASSLDRYNSPLHF. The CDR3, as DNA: TGTGCCAGCAGCCTGGACAGGTATAATTCACCCCTCCACTTT.

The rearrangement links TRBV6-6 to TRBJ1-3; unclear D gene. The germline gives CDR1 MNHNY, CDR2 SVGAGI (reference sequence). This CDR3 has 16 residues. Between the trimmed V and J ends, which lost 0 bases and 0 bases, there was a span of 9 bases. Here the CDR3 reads CASSYSPNSSGNTIYF. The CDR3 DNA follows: TGTGCCAGCAGTTACTCCCCCAACAGCTCTGGAAACACCATATATTTT.

CDR3 loop: CASRLTGLAGGQGTDTQYF. The CDR3 DNA is TGTGCCAGCAGACTAACGGGACTAGCGGGGGGGCAGGGCACAGATACGCAGTATTTT. This chain joins TRBV12-1 and TRBJ2-3; the D call TRBD2 from the table was never checked on the DNA. TRBV12-1 corresponds to a pseudogene. CDR3 length: 19 amino acids.

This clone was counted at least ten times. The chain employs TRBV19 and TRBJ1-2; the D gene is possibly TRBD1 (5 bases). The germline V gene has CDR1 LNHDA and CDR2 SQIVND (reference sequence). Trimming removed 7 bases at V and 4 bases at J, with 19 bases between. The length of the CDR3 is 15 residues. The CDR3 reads CASKLKGDSLYGYTF. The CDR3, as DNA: TGTGCCAGTAAACTAAAGGGCGACAGCCTCTATGGCTACACCTTC. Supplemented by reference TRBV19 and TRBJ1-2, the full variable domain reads DGGITQSPKYLFRKEGQNVTLSCEQNLNHDAMYWYRQDPGQGLRLIYYSQIVNDFQKGDIAEGYSVSREKKESFPLTVTSAQKNPTAFYLCASKLKGDSLYGYTFGSGTRLTVV.

DNA of the CDR3: TGTGCCTGGGGGACAGACTTCAATCAGCCCCAGCATTTT. This gives the protein CAWGTDFNQPQHF. The chain links TRBV30 to TRBJ1-5, with 7 positions matching TRBD1. Germline V gene lookup returns CDR1 GTSNPN and CDR2 SVGIG (reference sequence). With V trimmed by 5 bases and J by 3 bases, 4 bases remained unmatched. The CDR3 sequence is 13 residues long. Full variable domain (rest looked up from reference TRBV30 and TRBJ1-5): SQTIHQWPATLVQPVGSPLSLECTVEGTSNPNLYWYRQAAGRGLQLLFYSVGIGQISSEVPQNLSASRPQDRQFILSSKKLLLSDSGFYLCAWGTDFNQPQHFGDGTRLSIL.